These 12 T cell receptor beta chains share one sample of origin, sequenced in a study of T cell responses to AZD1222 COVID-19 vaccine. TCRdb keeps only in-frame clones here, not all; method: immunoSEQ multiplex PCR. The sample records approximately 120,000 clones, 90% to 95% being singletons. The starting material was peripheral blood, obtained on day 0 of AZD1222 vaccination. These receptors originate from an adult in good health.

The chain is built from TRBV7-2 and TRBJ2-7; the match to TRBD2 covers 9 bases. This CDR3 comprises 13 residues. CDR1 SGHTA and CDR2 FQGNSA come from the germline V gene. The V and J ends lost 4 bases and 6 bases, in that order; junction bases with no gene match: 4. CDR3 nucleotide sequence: TGTGCCAGCAGCTGGGGCGGGGGGGTCGAGCAGTACTTC. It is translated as CASSWGGGVEQYF.

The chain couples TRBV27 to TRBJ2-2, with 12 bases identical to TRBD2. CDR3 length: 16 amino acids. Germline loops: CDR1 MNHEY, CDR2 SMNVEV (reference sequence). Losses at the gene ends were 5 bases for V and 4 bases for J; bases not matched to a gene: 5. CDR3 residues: CASSLAGGLSTGELFF. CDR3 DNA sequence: TGTGCCAGCAGTCTAGCGGGGGGGCTGAGCACCGGGGAGCTGTTTTTT.

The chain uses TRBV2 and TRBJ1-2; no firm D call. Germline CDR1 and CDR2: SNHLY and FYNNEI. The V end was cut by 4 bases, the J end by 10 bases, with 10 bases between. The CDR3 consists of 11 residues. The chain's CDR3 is CASSVVTLYTF. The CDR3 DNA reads TGTGCCAGCAGTGTGGTGACACTCTACACCTTC. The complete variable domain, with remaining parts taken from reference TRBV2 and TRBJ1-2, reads EPEVTQTPSHQVTQMGQEVILRCVPISNHLYFYWYRQILGQKVEFLVSFYNNEISEKSEIFDDQFSVERPDGSNFTLKIRSTKLEDSAMYFCASSVVTLYTFGSGTRLTVV.

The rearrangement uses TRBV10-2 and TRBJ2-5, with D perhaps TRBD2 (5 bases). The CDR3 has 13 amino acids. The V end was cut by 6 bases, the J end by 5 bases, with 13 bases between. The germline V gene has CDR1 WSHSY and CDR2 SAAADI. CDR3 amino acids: CASRSGGGETQYF. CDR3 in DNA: TGCGCCAGCAGGAGTGGAGGCGGGGAGACCCAGTACTTC.

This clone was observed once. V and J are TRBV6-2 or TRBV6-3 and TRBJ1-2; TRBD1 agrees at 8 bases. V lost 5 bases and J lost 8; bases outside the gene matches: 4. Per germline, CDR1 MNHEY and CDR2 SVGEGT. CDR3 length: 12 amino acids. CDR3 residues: CASSTGGRGYTF. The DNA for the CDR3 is TGTGCCAGCAGTACAGGGGGACGGGGCTACACCTTC.

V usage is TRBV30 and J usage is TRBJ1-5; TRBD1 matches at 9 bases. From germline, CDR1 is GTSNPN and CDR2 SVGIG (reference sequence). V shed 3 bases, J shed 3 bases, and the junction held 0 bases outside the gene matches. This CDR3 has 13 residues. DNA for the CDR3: TGTGCCTGGAGACAGGGGGCCAATCAGCCCCAGCATTTT. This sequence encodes CAWRQGANQPQHF.

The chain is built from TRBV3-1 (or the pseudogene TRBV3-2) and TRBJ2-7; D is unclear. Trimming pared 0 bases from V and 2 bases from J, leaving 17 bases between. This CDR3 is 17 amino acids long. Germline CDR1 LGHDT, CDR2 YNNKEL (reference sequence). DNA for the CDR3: TGTGCCAGCAGCCAAGAAGGATCGTGGATAGTCCCCTACGAGCAGTACTTC. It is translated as CASSQEGSWIVPYEQYF.

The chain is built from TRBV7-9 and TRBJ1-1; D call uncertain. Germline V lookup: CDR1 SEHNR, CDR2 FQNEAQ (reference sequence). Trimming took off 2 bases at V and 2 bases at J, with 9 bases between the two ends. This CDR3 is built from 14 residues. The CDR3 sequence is CASSLLLPNTEAFF. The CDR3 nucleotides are TGTGCCAGCAGCTTATTACTTCCTAACACTGAAGCTTTCTTT.

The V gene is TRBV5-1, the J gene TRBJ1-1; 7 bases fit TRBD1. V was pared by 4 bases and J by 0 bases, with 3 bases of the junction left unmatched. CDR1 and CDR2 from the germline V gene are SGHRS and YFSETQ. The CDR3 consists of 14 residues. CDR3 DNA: TGCGCCAGCAGCCCACAGGGGATGAACACTGAAGCTTTCTTT. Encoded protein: CASSPQGMNTEAFF.

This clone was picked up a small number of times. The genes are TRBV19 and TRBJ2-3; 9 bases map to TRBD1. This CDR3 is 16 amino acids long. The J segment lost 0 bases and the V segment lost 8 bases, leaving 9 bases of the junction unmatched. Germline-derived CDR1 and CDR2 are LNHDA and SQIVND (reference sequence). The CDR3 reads CASSLDRGWSTDTQYF. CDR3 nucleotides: TGTGCCAGTTCTCTAGACAGGGGGTGGAGCACAGATACGCAGTATTTT. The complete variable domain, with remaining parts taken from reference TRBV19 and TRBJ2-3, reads DGGITQSPKYLFRKEGQNVTLSCEQNLNHDAMYWYRQDPGQGLRLIYYSQIVNDFQKGDIAEGYSVSREKKESFPLTVTSAQKNPTAFYLCASSLDRGWSTDTQYFGPGTRLTVL.

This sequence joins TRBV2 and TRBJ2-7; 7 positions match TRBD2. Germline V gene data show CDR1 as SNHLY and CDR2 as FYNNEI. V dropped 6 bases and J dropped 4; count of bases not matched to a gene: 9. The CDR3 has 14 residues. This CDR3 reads CASREYSGVYEQYF. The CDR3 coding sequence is TGTGCCAGCAGGGAGTACAGCGGGGTTTACGAGCAGTACTTC.

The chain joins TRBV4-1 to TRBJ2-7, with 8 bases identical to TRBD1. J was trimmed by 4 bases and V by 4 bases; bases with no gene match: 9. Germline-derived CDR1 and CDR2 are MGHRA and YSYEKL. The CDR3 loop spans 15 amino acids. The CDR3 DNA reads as TGCGCCAGCAGCCCTGGACAGGGTGCTTTGTACGAGCAGTACTTC. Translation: CASSPGQGALYEQYF.